This T cell receptor beta chain was recorded in a study of T cell repertoires and HLA-DP antigens. With respect to this clone: Its antigen is currently unknown.

This table comes from immunoSEQ multiplex PCR, and its TCRdb copy is limited to in-frame clones, with some not included. The table records more than 90,000 clones, 80% to 95% of them present only once. Sequencing used CD4+ T cells from PBMCs. This receptor was obtained from a woman aged 18-30 years in good health and CMV-seronegative.

The CDR3 coding sequence is TGTGCCTGGAGGGAAACATCCTACAATGAGCAGTTCTTC. Its protein product is CAWRETSYNEQFF. The J gene is TRBJ2-1, the V gene TRBV30; D is uncertain. The CDR3 has 13 amino acids. Germline V gives CDR1 GTSNPN, CDR2 SVGIG (reference sequence). V shed 3 bases and J shed 1 base, with 7 bases lying between them.